This T cell receptor beta chain was captured in a study of OX40 agonist ivuxolimab in advanced cancers. Study at large: Among those enrolled, mean age was roughly 62 years (range about 20 to 79) and approximately 80% were male.

In regard to this clone: Its matching antigen is unknown. The junction departs from the called germline gene at one end, perhaps through a read error. Other nucleotide sequences from this sample produce the same CDR3.

Study results and caveats: Clonal expansion in partial responders at 0.1-3.0 mg/kg ranked among the lowest. Still undetermined is the antigen specificity of the expanded peripheral T cells.

Assay used: immunoSEQ multiplex PCR; TCRdb lists only in-frame clones, some missing. Here the sample spans around 70,000 clones, about 91% being singletons. The CDR3 runs 15 residues. Germline V gene data show CDR1 as SGHTA and CDR2 as FQGTGA. The clonotype was recovered from an adult with an advanced solid tumor such as melanoma, head and neck, liver or kidney cancer. The gene calls are TRBV7-3 and TRBJ2-1; 9 bases are a match to TRBD1. The source was CD4+ or CD8+ T cells sorted from blood, collected in a trial of the OX40 agonist ivuxolimab. CDR3 nucleotides: TGTGCCAGCAGCCTAACCGGGACAGGGTCGAATGAGCAGTTCTTC. This translates into CASSLTGTGSNEQFF.